The clone carrying this T cell receptor beta chain was seen more than once but under ten times. As handled by the study authors: It was from reference gene primer amplification that nucleated cell counts were estimated. Using immunoSEQ multiplex PCR, the repertoire was profiled, and TCRdb retains in-frame clones only, with some absent. The D gene and trimming were derived from the DNA, and the V and J assignments and clone size from that table. The sample has approximately 180,000 clones; approximately 89% are singletons. These data belong to a study of blood T cell repertoires in COVID-19. Study background: Sources were T cells, B-cell-depleted T cells, or PBMCs; the material itself was cDNA or gDNA.

CDR1 is KGHSH, CDR2 LQKENI, per germline. Trimming cost V 1 base and J 5 bases, with 9 bases left between them. The CDR3 has 13 residues. The sequence was obtained from a man aged 40-49 years with active or convalescent COVID-19. The chain uses TRBV18 and TRBJ2-7; D is unclear. Sequenced input: peripheral blood. The CDR3, as DNA: TGTGCCAGCTCACCACTGGTGGCCGACGAGCAGTACTTC. Protein sequence: CASSPLVADEQYF.